A single sample gave rise to the 17 T cell receptor beta chains below, sequenced in a study of blood T cell repertoires in COVID-19. Repertoires were generated with immunoSEQ multiplex PCR, while TCRdb's copy carries only in-frame clones and drops some. This table holds tens of thousands of clones, 80% to 90% found once. The sequenced material came from peripheral blood. These receptors were collected from a human donor in a cohort sampled during active COVID-19.

This chain uses TRBV7-8 with TRBJ2-2; a possible D gene is TRBD2 (6 bases). Germline assignment: CDR1 SGHVS and CDR2 FQNEAQ. V lost 1 base to trimming and J lost 2 bases, with 11 bases between them. There are 16 residues in the CDR3. CDR3 bases: TGTGCCAGCAGCTTAGTCGGGGGTCCCAACACCGGGGAGCTGTTTTTT. The encoded protein is CASSLVGGPNTGELFF.

V and J are TRBV7-2 and TRBJ1-5; D gene ambiguous. V gave up 1 base and J gave up 8 bases, with 9 bases separating them. There are 13 residues in the CDR3. Germline CDR1 SGHTA, CDR2 FQGNSA. The CDR3 bases are TGTGCCAGCAGCTTAGTCCCCGGGGAGCCCCAGCATTTT. Translated: CASSLVPGEPQHF.

The J gene is TRBJ1-1, the V gene TRBV19; the D is unclear. The CDR3 sequence is 15 residues long. The ends were cut back, 5 bases at V and 5 bases at J, with 18 bases in the middle. Germline CDR1 and CDR2: LNHDA and SQIVND (reference sequence). CDR3 loop: CASSSPQTGGTEAFF. Written as DNA, the CDR3 is TGTGCCAGTAGTTCTCCCCAAACTGGCGGGACTGAAGCTTTCTTT.

V and J are TRBV28 and TRBJ2-5; 8 bases map to TRBD1. V lost 3 bases to trimming and J lost 5 bases; unmatched junction nucleotides: 5. Germline CDR1 is MDHEN and CDR2 is SYDVKM. This CDR3 comprises 14 residues. Here the CDR3 reads CASSFTGGAETQYF. The DNA for the CDR3 is TGTGCCAGCAGTTTTACAGGGGGAGCGGAGACCCAGTACTTC.

V usage is TRBV30 and J usage is TRBJ1-5; no clear D. Trimming removed 0 bases at V and 9 bases at J, with 9 bases between. The germline V gene encodes CDR1 GTSNPN and CDR2 SVGIG (reference sequence). There are 12 residues in the CDR3. CDR3 DNA: TGTGCCTGGAGTGTCCCCGCAGGGCCCCAGCATTTT. Translating gives CAWSVPAGPQHF.

This clone appeared a few times. This chain uses TRBV6-2 or TRBV6-3 with TRBJ2-2, with D maybe TRBD2 (7 bases). This CDR3 has 16 residues. Trimming took 5 bases from V and 3 from J, leaving 16 bases between them. CDR1 and CDR2 from the germline V gene are MNHEY and SVGEGT. The CDR3 loop is CASSIRGGRDTGELFF. The CDR3 DNA is TGTGCCAGCAGTATAAGGGGGGGCCGGGACACCGGGGAGCTGTTTTTT.

Here the CDR3 reads CASSMGGLGDYGYTF. The CDR3 DNA is TGTGCCAGCTCAATGGGCGGGCTTGGCGACTATGGCTACACCTTC. This chain links TRBV18 with TRBJ1-2; no firm D call. This CDR3 spans 15 amino acids. Trimming pared 5 bases from V and 3 bases from J, leaving 16 bases between. Germline lookup yields CDR1 KGHSH and CDR2 LQKENI. Full variable domain (outside the CDR3, taken from reference TRBV18 and TRBJ1-2): NAGVMQNPRHLVRRRGQEARLRCSPMKGHSHVYWYRQLPEEGLKFMVYLQKENIIDESGMPKERFSAEFPKEGPSILRIQQVVRGDSAAYFCASSMGGLGDYGYTFGSGTRLTVV.

This rearrangement joins TRBV7-9 to TRBJ2-7; 12 nucleotides align to TRBD2. This CDR3 has 18 amino acids. Germline V gene data show CDR1 as SEHNR and CDR2 as FQNEAQ (reference sequence). Losses at the gene ends were 8 bases for V and 9 bases for J; bases not matched to a gene: 23. CDR3 residues: CASPTVVNRLAGEKGQYF. The CDR3, as DNA: TGTGCCAGCCCCACAGTCGTAAACAGACTAGCGGGAGAGAAGGGGCAGTACTTC.

The J gene is TRBJ2-1, the V gene TRBV12-3 or TRBV12-4; D is perhaps TRBD1 (5 bases). CDR3 length equals 12 residues. The germline V and J ends were trimmed by 3 bases and 10 bases, with 10 bases remaining between them. The CDR3 is CASSLPGREQFF. The CDR3 DNA reads as TGTGCCAGCAGTTTGCCAGGGCGCGAGCAGTTCTTC.

This chain links TRBV20-1 with TRBJ2-3; 8 bases agree with TRBD1. The V gene end was trimmed by 4 bases and the J gene end by 14 bases; junction bases not matched to a gene: 8. This CDR3 is 11 amino acids long. Germline lookup yields CDR1 DFQATT and CDR2 SNEGSKA (reference sequence). The CDR3, as DNA: TGCAGTGCTAACACAGGGGGAAGTTCGTATTTT. Its protein product is CSANTGGSSYF.

The V call is TRBV4-2, the J call TRBJ2-1; 7 bases map to TRBD2. CDR3 size: 16 residues. The germline V gene has CDR1 LGHNA and CDR2 YNFKEQ. Trimming cost V 2 bases and J 9 bases; bases outside gene matches: 13. DNA for the CDR3: TGTGCCAGCAGCCAACGGCGGGGGTTTGTCCACAGTGAGCAGTTCTTC. It yields the protein CASSQRRGFVHSEQFF.

This chain connects TRBV29-1 to TRBJ1-4, with 8 bases aligning to TRBD1. The CDR3 covers 14 residues. Trimming at V came to 4 bases and at J to 7 bases, leaving 8 bases not matched to a gene. The germline V gene encodes CDR1 SQVTM and CDR2 ANQGSEA. CDR3 amino acids: CSVADRGRGEKLFF. CDR3 nucleotide sequence: TGCAGCGTTGCAGACAGGGGAAGAGGTGAAAAACTGTTTTTT.

This chain uses TRBV7-5 with TRBJ1-3; the listed D gene, TRBD1, was not tested against the DNA. TRBV7-5 is recorded as a pseudogene. This CDR3 is 16 amino acids long. The CDR3 coding sequence is TGTGCCAGAAGCTTAGGTGCCCAGGGTACTGGAAACACCATATATTTT. It is translated as CARSLGAQGTGNTIYF.

The rearrangement joins TRBV28 to TRBJ2-7; 11 bases line up with TRBD2. The CDR3 length is 17 residues. The V gene's germline CDR1 is MDHEN and CDR2 SYDVKM. Unmatched junction bases numbered 12, after V lost 4 bases and J lost 4 bases. The CDR3 loop is CASSSITGLADLYEQYF. In nucleotides, the CDR3 is TGTGCCAGCAGTTCAATAACGGGACTAGCGGATTTATACGAGCAGTACTTC.

The chain's CDR3 is CASSFSGTGSTEAFF. CDR3 DNA sequence: TGTGCCAGCAGTTTTTCCGGGACAGGCTCCACTGAAGCTTTCTTT. The chain recombines TRBV6-2 or TRBV6-3 with TRBJ1-1, with 8 bases identical to TRBD1. This CDR3 contains 15 residues. Germline CDR1 reads MNHEY; CDR2 reads SVGEGT. V trimming: 4 bases; J trimming: 4 bases; junction bases outside the gene matches: 8.

The rearrangement links TRBV7-8 to TRBJ1-1, with 7 bases identical to TRBD1. The CDR3 is 20 residues long. Germline loops: CDR1 SGHVS, CDR2 FQNEAQ. V shed 1 base and J 3 bases; nucleotides not matched to a gene: 20. The CDR3 is CASSLEFWAGRLGQDTEAFF. CDR3 bases: TGTGCCAGCAGCTTAGAGTTTTGGGCAGGGAGGTTAGGACAGGACACTGAAGCTTTCTTT.

This clone was observed at least ten times. The chain couples TRBV2 to TRBJ2-7, with 8 positions matching TRBD2. The junction had 11 bases not matched to a gene; V was cut back by 7 bases and J by 3 bases. CDR3 length: 15 amino acids. Germline values: CDR1 SNHLY, CDR2 FYNNEI. The CDR3 DNA follows: TGTGCCAGCACCGGGGGGGCCTCTGCTCGCTACGAGCAGTACTTC. Protein product: CASTGGASARYEQYF.